Described below is a single T cell receptor beta chain sequence and its context. The sample is drawn from a study of blood T cell repertoires in COVID-19. TCRdb's table, derived via immunoSEQ multiplex PCR, lists solely in-frame clones and lacks some. The table shows 80,000 to 100,000 clones, with just over 85% occurring only once. The CDR3 consists of 15 residues. Germline-derived CDR1 and CDR2 are LNHDA and SQIVND (reference sequence). V trimming: 5 bases; J trimming: 6 bases; junction bases outside the gene matches: 8. The chain uses TRBV19 and TRBJ2-4; 9 bases match TRBD1. The sequence came from a woman aged 60-75 years in a cohort sampled during active or convalescent COVID-19. Sequencing was performed on peripheral blood. CDR3 sequence: CASSPRGQGINIQYF. The CDR3 DNA follows: TGTGCCAGTAGTCCCCGAGGACAGGGGATAAACATTCAGTACTTC.